A single sample gave rise to the 12 T cell receptor beta chains below, sequenced in a study of blood T cell repertoires in COVID-19. The repertoire was sequenced with immunoSEQ multiplex PCR; TCRdb's copy has only in-frame clones and lacks some. The top ten clones hold 30% to 45% of a sample with approximately 140,000 clones, about 85% of them seen once. Source material: peripheral blood. These receptors came from a human donor in a cohort sampled during active COVID-19.

The J gene is TRBJ1-1, the V gene TRBV6-5, with TRBD1 as a possible D gene (6 bases). V lost 6 bases, J lost 2 bases, and 10 bases lay in between. Germline V gene sequence: CDR1 MNHEY, CDR2 SVGAGI. This CDR3 contains 13 residues. The CDR3 DNA reads TGTGCCAGCAGGCTGGGACAAAACACTGAAGCTTTCTTT. It is translated as CASRLGQNTEAFF.

The rearrangement links TRBV2 to TRBJ1-1; D remains ambiguous. With 3 bases removed from V and 3 bases from J, the gap between germline ends came to 23 bases. Germline loops: CDR1 SNHLY, CDR2 FYNNEI. The CDR3 is 18 residues long. The CDR3 sequence: CASSDEGLTVGLYTEAFF. The CDR3 DNA is TGTGCCAGCAGTGACGAGGGCTTGACGGTGGGTTTATACACTGAAGCTTTCTTT.

This rearrangement joins TRBV10-3 to TRBJ2-7; 7 nucleotides match TRBD1. V shed 0 bases and J 2 bases; nucleotides not matched to a gene: 7. This CDR3 has 16 amino acids. The germline gives CDR1 ENHRY, CDR2 SYGVKD. The CDR3 DNA sequence: TGTGCCATCAGTGAGTCGAGTGGGGGACAGACCTACGAGCAGTACTTC. It encodes CAISESSGGQTYEQYF.

The V gene is TRBV3-1 (or the pseudogene TRBV3-2), the J gene TRBJ2-3, with no clear D. The CDR3 loop spans 15 amino acids. Trimming stripped 3 bases from V and 0 bases from J, with 10 bases between. CDR1 LGHDT and CDR2 YNNKEL come from the germline V gene (reference sequence). CDR3 sequence: CASSHLGQSTDTQYF. The CDR3 bases are TGTGCCAGCAGCCACCTGGGCCAAAGCACAGATACGCAGTATTTT.

The chain uses TRBV7-2 and TRBJ2-1; TRBD1 might be the D (5 bases). This CDR3 contains 14 residues. Trimming took off 3 bases at V and 5 bases at J, with 11 bases between the two ends. In germline, CDR1 is SGHTA, CDR2 FQGNSA. CDR3 sequence (DNA): TGTGCCAGCAGCTTCCAGACAGAAAACAATGAGCAGTTCTTC. Protein sequence: CASSFQTENNEQFF.

The chain joins TRBV19 to TRBJ2-3; 9 nucleotides agree with TRBD2. V was pared by 6 bases and J by 4 bases, with 2 bases of the junction left unmatched. The CDR3 runs to 13 residues. Germline-derived CDR1 and CDR2 are LNHDA and SQIVND (reference sequence). This chain's CDR3 is CASRRGGADTQYF. CDR3 bases: TGTGCCAGTAGGCGCGGGGGGGCAGATACGCAGTATTTT. Full variable domain (outside the CDR3, taken from reference TRBV19 and TRBJ2-3): DGGITQSPKYLFRKEGQNVTLSCEQNLNHDAMYWYRQDPGQGLRLIYYSQIVNDFQKGDIAEGYSVSREKKESFPLTVTSAQKNPTAFYLCASRRGGADTQYFGPGTRLTVL.

The chain joins TRBV7-2 to TRBJ2-1; a possible D gene is TRBD2 (5 bases). V lost 5 bases and J lost 7, with 18 bases in between. Germline V gives CDR1 SGHTA, CDR2 FQGNSA. The CDR3 runs to 15 residues. CDR3 protein: CASSAPTGRGNEQFF. The CDR3 DNA sequence: TGTGCCAGCAGCGCCCCAACGGGCCGGGGAAATGAGCAGTTCTTC.

The rearrangement links TRBV28 to TRBJ1-6; D perhaps matches TRBD1 (5 bases). The CDR3 has 14 residues. Per the germline V gene, CDR1 is MDHEN and CDR2 is SYDVKM. V was shortened by 7 bases and J by 13 bases, with 20 bases between the two germline ends. CDR3 nucleotide sequence: TGTGCCAGCACCGTGGGGCTCACGATTTTCCCCCTCCACTTT. It encodes CASTVGLTIFPLHF.

This clone was seen only a few times. J is TRBJ1-2 and V is TRBV6-4; tentative D call: TRBD1 (6 bases). The CDR3 extends over 15 amino acids. The germline CDR1 and CDR2 sequences are MRHNA and SNTAGT. V was pared by 3 bases and J by 0 bases, with 11 bases between. CDR3 nucleotides: TGTGCCAGCAGTGAGAGTGGGACAACTAACTATGGCTACACCTTC. This sequence encodes CASSESGTTNYGYTF.

This clone was seen at least ten times. The junction does not match germline at one end; this may be a read error. J is TRBJ1-1 and V is TRBV7-8, with 9 nucleotides matching TRBD1. CDR1 is SGHVS and CDR2 is FQNEAQ in the germline V gene. This CDR3 has 14 residues. DNA for the CDR3: TGTGCCAGCAGCACGGGGACAGGGAACGCTGAAGCTTTCTTT. Amino acids: CASSTGTGNAEAFF.

The rearrangement joins TRBV29-1 to TRBJ2-3, with 7 bases lining up with TRBD1. The CDR3 contains 12 residues. From germline, CDR1 is SQVTM and CDR2 ANQGSEA. V was clipped by 4 bases and J by 5 bases; unmatched bases: 3. The DNA for the CDR3 is TGCAGCGTTGGAGGGGGCGGAGATACGCAGTATTTT. Encoded protein: CSVGGGGDTQYF.

The chain couples TRBV6-5 to TRBJ1-2, with 10 bases aligning to TRBD1. The CDR3 is made up of 15 amino acids. The germline V gene encodes CDR1 MNHEY and CDR2 SVGAGI. V was pared by 2 bases and J by 7 bases, with 7 bases of the junction left unmatched. The CDR3, as DNA: TGTGCCAGCAGTTACCTAAGACAGGGGGCTGGTGGCTACACCTTC. It translates to CASSYLRQGAGGYTF.